The rows below give T cell receptor beta chains drawn from one sample of a study of shared clonotypes between healthy human individuals. The assay was immunoSEQ multiplex PCR, and TCRdb's table has in-frame clones only and misses some. This table has roughly 2.1 million clones, roughly 91% appearing once. The specimen sequenced was naive CD8+ T cells from PBMCs. The receptor set was obtained from a man between 18 and 29 years old in good health. Some clones in this sample may be carry-over from other donors' samples. Both conserved end residues are trimmed from each CDR3. Each record gives: CDR3 protein, D gene, J gene, V gene. A D gene is named only where the DNA matches it firmly.

cdr3_aa: ASSYSKGNYEQY
d_call: .
j_call: TRBJ2-7
v_call: TRBV6-6

cdr3_aa: ASSVPGTNTEAF
d_call: .
j_call: TRBJ1-1
v_call: TRBV6-1

cdr3_aa: ASSVAFAGTREQY
d_call: .
j_call: TRBJ2-7
v_call: TRBV9

cdr3_aa: ASSDYTGGYEQY
d_call: .
j_call: TRBJ2-7
v_call: TRBV6-1

cdr3_aa: AIRGLSGLGPVSTDTQY
d_call: TRBD2
j_call: TRBJ2-3
v_call: TRBV10-3

cdr3_aa: ASSLFGLRQGENTEAF
d_call: TRBD1
j_call: TRBJ1-1
v_call: TRBV27

cdr3_aa: SGRGSRLSTDTQY
d_call: TRBD2
j_call: TRBJ2-3
v_call: TRBV29-1

cdr3_aa: ASRRGGNTGELF
d_call: .
j_call: TRBJ2-2
v_call: TRBV11-3

cdr3_aa: ASRGSGARLQETQY
d_call: .
j_call: TRBJ2-5
v_call: TRBV7-2

cdr3_aa: SPLGVSGRKINEQF
d_call: TRBD2
j_call: TRBJ2-1
v_call: TRBV29-1

cdr3_aa: ASSSRQDQETQY
d_call: .
j_call: TRBJ2-5
v_call: TRBV7-9

cdr3_aa: ASRAHVKGWFNSNQPQH
d_call: .
j_call: TRBJ1-5
v_call: TRBV5-1

cdr3_aa: ASSSPRQY
d_call: .
j_call: TRBJ2-7
v_call: TRBV27

cdr3_aa: ASSHGRYEQF
d_call: .
j_call: TRBJ2-1
v_call: TRBV5-6

cdr3_aa: ASRPGQGSNYGYT
d_call: TRBD1
j_call: TRBJ1-2
v_call: TRBV27

cdr3_aa: SVTESYEQY
d_call: .
j_call: TRBJ2-7
v_call: TRBV29-1

cdr3_aa: ASMGDRETEWGYT
d_call: TRBD1
j_call: TRBJ1-2
v_call: TRBV28

cdr3_aa: ASSELDKGNQPQH
d_call: .
j_call: TRBJ1-5
v_call: TRBV10-2

cdr3_aa: AMTPGHPEY
d_call: .
j_call: TRBJ2-5
v_call: TRBV2

cdr3_aa: ASSMGGDGF
d_call: .
j_call: TRBJ1-1
v_call: TRBV2

cdr3_aa: ASTNSRLAGVSGDTQY
d_call: TRBD2
j_call: TRBJ2-3
v_call: TRBV9

cdr3_aa: ASSLSAGTVEQY
d_call: .
j_call: TRBJ2-7
v_call: TRBV27

cdr3_aa: ASSSTPGAGYT
d_call: .
j_call: TRBJ1-2
v_call: TRBV27

cdr3_aa: ASSLTGVGEQY
d_call: TRBD1
j_call: TRBJ2-7
v_call: TRBV27

cdr3_aa: ASSLPENQGETQY
d_call: .
j_call: TRBJ2-5
v_call: TRBV7-6

cdr3_aa: ASSSYRTSGFEEQY
d_call: .
j_call: TRBJ2-7
v_call: TRBV28

cdr3_aa: ASSLLERQTYEQY
d_call: .
j_call: TRBJ2-7
v_call: TRBV4-2

cdr3_aa: SASRFYEQY
d_call: .
j_call: TRBJ2-7
v_call: TRBV20-1

cdr3_aa: ASSVASETYEQY
d_call: .
j_call: TRBJ2-7
v_call: TRBV9

cdr3_aa: SVRTGDNYGYT
d_call: TRBD1
j_call: TRBJ1-2
v_call: TRBV29-1

cdr3_aa: ASSLTPGLVGYEQF
d_call: TRBD2
j_call: TRBJ2-1
v_call: TRBV7-2

cdr3_aa: ASSPGQAGTGEAF
d_call: TRBD1
j_call: TRBJ1-1
v_call: TRBV5-1

cdr3_aa: ASSQWTLGPQDTQY
d_call: .
j_call: TRBJ2-3
v_call: TRBV7-9

cdr3_aa: ASSYSGTAYEQY
d_call: TRBD1
j_call: TRBJ2-7
v_call: TRBV7-9

cdr3_aa: ASSLGRREIDGYT
d_call: .
j_call: TRBJ1-2
v_call: TRBV5-1

cdr3_aa: ASSIDREVGSTDTQY
d_call: TRBD2
j_call: TRBJ2-3
v_call: TRBV19

cdr3_aa: ASSIGTSGTDTQY
d_call: TRBD2
j_call: TRBJ2-3
v_call: TRBV7-3

cdr3_aa: ASSLPTLDGSFYGYT
d_call: .
j_call: TRBJ1-2
v_call: TRBV7-9

cdr3_aa: ASSHAYEQY
d_call: .
j_call: TRBJ2-7
v_call: TRBV4-1

cdr3_aa: ASRAPSGSTYNEQF
d_call: TRBD2
j_call: TRBJ2-1
v_call: TRBV7-9

cdr3_aa: ASSQVPGTSVYNEQF
d_call: .
j_call: TRBJ2-1
v_call: TRBV4-2

cdr3_aa: ASSLRGLPPYEQY
d_call: .
j_call: TRBJ2-7
v_call: TRBV7-3

cdr3_aa: AISESRGAAFEAF
d_call: .
j_call: TRBJ1-1
v_call: TRBV10-3

cdr3_aa: ASSLGDRPIYGYT
d_call: .
j_call: TRBJ1-2
v_call: TRBV28

cdr3_aa: ASSLVSYEQY
d_call: .
j_call: TRBJ2-7
v_call: TRBV7-8

cdr3_aa: ASSLVAGAYNEQF
d_call: .
j_call: TRBJ2-1
v_call: TRBV7-8

cdr3_aa: ASSVGGRLAAAYNEQF
d_call: TRBD2
j_call: TRBJ2-1
v_call: TRBV9

cdr3_aa: SVEKSGGGGEQY
d_call: .
j_call: TRBJ2-7
v_call: TRBV29-1

cdr3_aa: ASSPGLAVAYEQY
d_call: TRBD2
j_call: TRBJ2-7
v_call: TRBV11-2

cdr3_aa: ATSRDGMGAGSFIQPQH
d_call: .
j_call: TRBJ1-5
v_call: TRBV15

cdr3_aa: ASNAARQRPYEQY
d_call: .
j_call: TRBJ2-7
v_call: TRBV28

cdr3_aa: ASSDRTHSYEQY
d_call: .
j_call: TRBJ2-7
v_call: TRBV6-1

cdr3_aa: ASSFGEEETQY
d_call: .
j_call: TRBJ2-5
v_call: TRBV28

cdr3_aa: ATSREIGRGQPQH
d_call: .
j_call: TRBJ1-5
v_call: TRBV15

cdr3_aa: ASSLRPPLLVGVDDEQF
d_call: .
j_call: TRBJ2-1
v_call: TRBV7-6

cdr3_aa: ASWGPIEKLF
d_call: .
j_call: TRBJ1-4
v_call: TRBV6-1

cdr3_aa: ASSLAGDRINTEAF
d_call: TRBD1
j_call: TRBJ1-1
v_call: TRBV5-1

cdr3_aa: ASSFRTENNEQF
d_call: .
j_call: TRBJ2-1
v_call: TRBV28

cdr3_aa: ASSLADPRREQF
d_call: .
j_call: TRBJ2-1
v_call: TRBV7-9

cdr3_aa: SVGGGISYEQY
d_call: .
j_call: TRBJ2-7
v_call: TRBV29-1